The 14 T cell receptor beta chains given below trace back to one sample, sequenced in a study of T-cell memory formation after mild COVID-19. TCRdb used MiXCR to reprocess the 5' RACE reads, holding one entry per CDR3 protein. The repertoire includes almost 550,000 distinct CDR3 sequences, around 21% of them detected once, and around 12% sits in the top ten. Sample: PBMCs or a T cell subset sorted from them (not recorded which). These receptors all come from an adult woman who had mild COVID-19 (a few samples of this study predate the infection). Cell type and time point are not known.

The sample holds a few counts of this clonotype. This sequence joins TRBV5-1 and TRBJ2-7, with D possibly being TRBD2 (6 bases). The CDR3 is 14 residues long. Trimming removed 2 bases at V and 5 bases at J, with 14 bases between. Germline values: CDR1 SGHRS, CDR2 YFSETQ. CDR3 DNA sequence: TGCGCCAGCAGCTTTGCGGGGTCGCTCAACGAGCAGTACTTC. This sequence encodes CASSFAGSLNEQYF.

The rearrangement links TRBV7-8 to TRBJ2-5, with TRBD1 matching 7 bases. CDR3 length: 15 residues. The germline gives CDR1 SGHVS, CDR2 FQNEAQ. V shed 3 bases, J shed 4 bases, and the junction held 8 bases outside the gene matches. The CDR3 region is CASSFGYRGGETQYF. The CDR3 DNA sequence: TGTGCCAGCAGCTTTGGGTACAGGGGTGGAGAGACCCAGTACTTC.

This clonotype has a handful of counts. The chain combines TRBV6-2 or TRBV6-3 with TRBJ1-1; the D is unclear. Trimming took off 5 bases at V and 6 bases at J, with 13 bases between the two ends. CDR3 length: 13 residues. CDR1 is MNHEY and CDR2 is SVGEGT in the germline V gene. The CDR3 spells CASSPGGSAEAFF. CDR3 nucleotide sequence: TGTGCCAGCAGTCCTGGTGGATCGGCTGAAGCTTTCTTT.

The V and J genes are TRBV2 and TRBJ2-1; 7 bases line up with TRBD2. CDR1 and CDR2 from the germline V gene are SNHLY and FYNNEI. The CDR3 has 15 amino acids. V gave up 6 bases and J gave up 8 bases; unmatched junction bases: 13. CDR3: CASSVSGVLVYEQFF. CDR3 DNA sequence: TGTGCCAGCAGCGTCAGCGGGGTCCTTGTTTATGAGCAGTTCTTC.

This clonotype was seen more than once but under ten times. The CDR3 nucleotides are TGTGCCACCAGTGATTTTAAGGGAGCACAAGAGACCCAGTACTTC. As protein: CATSDFKGAQETQYF. The chain carries TRBV24-1 and TRBJ2-5; maybe TRBD2 (5 bases). The CDR3 covers 15 residues. Germline V gene sequence: CDR1 KGHDR, CDR2 SFDVKD. The V end lost 1 base, the J end lost 2 bases, and 10 bases lay between the germline ends.

The DNA of the CDR3 is TGCAGTGCTAGAGCCCGAACGGGGAGTACAGATACGCAGTATTTT. Translating it yields CSARARTGSTDTQYF. The gene calls are TRBV20-1 and TRBJ2-3; perhaps TRBD2 as D (5 bases). V was pared by 1 base and J by 3 bases, with 14 bases between. The germline V gene has CDR1 DFQATT and CDR2 SNEGSKA (reference sequence). This CDR3 region has 15 residues.

This chain links TRBV5-1 with TRBJ2-2; no definite D call. CDR3 size: 16 residues. V was shortened by 2 bases and J by 5 bases, with 16 bases between the two germline ends. Per the germline V gene, CDR1 is SGHRS and CDR2 is YFSETQ. The CDR3 DNA follows: TGCGCCAGCAGCTTTTTGGCTGGGGTGCAGACCGGGGAGCTGTTTTTT. Its protein is CASSFLAGVQTGELFF.

This clonotype came up a few times. The chain couples TRBV20-1 to TRBJ1-5, with D unclear. Trimming pared 4 bases from V and 9 bases from J, leaving 19 bases between. The CDR3 loop spans 14 amino acids. Germline CDR1 DFQATT, CDR2 SNEGSKA (reference sequence). The CDR3 sequence: CSAIPGFKTWPQHF. The CDR3 bases are TGCAGTGCTATTCCGGGGTTCAAAACTTGGCCCCAGCATTTT.

This rearrangement joins TRBV20-1 to TRBJ1-2; TRBD1 is a possible D gene (6 bases). The CDR3 length is 13 residues. CDR1 is DFQATT and CDR2 is SNEGSKA in the germline V gene (reference sequence). Trimming took 2 bases from V and 3 from J, leaving 10 bases between them. CDR3 in amino acids: CSARPGGYYGYTF. DNA of the CDR3: TGCAGTGCTAGACCTGGGGGCTACTATGGCTACACCTTC.

This clonotype has ten or more counts. The chain recombines TRBV5-1 with TRBJ2-3; 11 bases fit TRBD2. The CDR3 runs to 14 residues. The V and J ends lost 5 bases and 2 bases, in that order; junction bases with no gene match: 1. From germline, CDR1 is SGHRS and CDR2 YFSETQ. CDR3 bases: TGCGCCAGCAGGACTAGCGGGGACACAGATACGCAGTATTTT. Residues: CASRTSGDTDTQYF. The full variable domain, in which reference TRBV5-1 and TRBJ2-3 provide the parts outside the CDR3, is KAGVTQTPRYLIKTRGQQVTLSCSPISGHRSVSWYQQTPGQGLQFLFEYFSETQRNKGNFPGRFSGRQFSNSRSEMNVSTLELGDSALYLCASRTSGDTDTQYFGPGTRLTVL.

The CDR3 loop is CSARAGEEQETQYF. CDR3 sequence (DNA): TGCAGTGCTAGAGCGGGGGAGGAGCAGGAGACCCAGTACTTC. This chain connects TRBV20-1 to TRBJ2-5, with a possible D match to TRBD2 (6 bases). The CDR3 length is 14 residues. Germline-derived CDR1 and CDR2 are DFQATT and SNEGSKA (reference sequence). With 1 base removed from V and 5 bases from J, the gap between germline ends came to 14 bases.

The V and J genes are TRBV7-8 and TRBJ1-6, with 7 bases that match TRBD1. CDR1 and CDR2 (germline): SGHVS, FQNEAQ. The CDR3 sequence is 14 residues long. With 6 bases clipped from V and 6 bases from J, the junction kept 5 bases outside the gene matches. CDR3 DNA: TGTGCCAGCAGTTGGGGACAGTCTAATTCACCCCTCCACTTT. Its protein product is CASSWGQSNSPLHF.

The rearrangement joins TRBV12-3 or TRBV12-4 to TRBJ2-6, with D unresolved. V was cut by 6 bases and J by 2 bases, with 11 bases left in between. There are 15 residues in the CDR3. The CDR3 DNA reads as TGTGCCAGCAGCTGGACCGCTACTGGGGCCAACGTCCTGACTTTC. This sequence encodes CASSWTATGANVLTF.

The chain joins TRBV25-1 to TRBJ2-2; 10 bases agree with TRBD2. The CDR3 is made up of 15 amino acids. The V and J ends lost 3 bases and 6 bases, in that order; junction bases with no gene match: 4. CDR1 and CDR2 (germline): MGHDK, SYGVNS. CDR3 nucleotide sequence: TGTGCCAGCAGTGATCTAGCGGGAGTCCCCGGGGAGCTGTTTTTT. It is translated as CASSDLAGVPGELFF.